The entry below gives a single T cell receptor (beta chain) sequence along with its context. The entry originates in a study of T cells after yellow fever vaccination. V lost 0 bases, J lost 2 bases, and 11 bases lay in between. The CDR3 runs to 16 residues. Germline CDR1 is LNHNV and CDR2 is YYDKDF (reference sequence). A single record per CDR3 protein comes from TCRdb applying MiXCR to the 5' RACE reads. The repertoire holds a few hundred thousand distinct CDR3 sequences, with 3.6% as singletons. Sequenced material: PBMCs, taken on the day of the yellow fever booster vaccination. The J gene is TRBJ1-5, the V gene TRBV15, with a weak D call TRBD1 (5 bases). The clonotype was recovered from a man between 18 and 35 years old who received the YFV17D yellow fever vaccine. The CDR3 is CATSRDHGGGNQPQHF. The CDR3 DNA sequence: TGTGCCACCAGCAGAGATCACGGGGGTGGCAATCAGCCCCAGCATTTT.